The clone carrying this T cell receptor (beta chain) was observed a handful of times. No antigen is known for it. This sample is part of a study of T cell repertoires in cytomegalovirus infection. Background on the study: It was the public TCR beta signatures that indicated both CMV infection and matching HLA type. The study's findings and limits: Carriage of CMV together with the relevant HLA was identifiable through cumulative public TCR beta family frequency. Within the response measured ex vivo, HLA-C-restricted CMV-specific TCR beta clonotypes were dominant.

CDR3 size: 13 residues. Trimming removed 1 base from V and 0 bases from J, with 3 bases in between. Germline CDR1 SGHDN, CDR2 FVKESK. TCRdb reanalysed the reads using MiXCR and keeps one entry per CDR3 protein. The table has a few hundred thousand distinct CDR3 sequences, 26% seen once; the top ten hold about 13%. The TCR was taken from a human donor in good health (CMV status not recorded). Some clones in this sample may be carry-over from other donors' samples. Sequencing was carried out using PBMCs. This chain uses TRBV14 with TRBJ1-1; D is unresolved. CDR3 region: CASSQVMNTEAFF. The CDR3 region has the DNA TGTGCCAGCAGCCAAGTTATGAACACTGAAGCTTTCTTT.